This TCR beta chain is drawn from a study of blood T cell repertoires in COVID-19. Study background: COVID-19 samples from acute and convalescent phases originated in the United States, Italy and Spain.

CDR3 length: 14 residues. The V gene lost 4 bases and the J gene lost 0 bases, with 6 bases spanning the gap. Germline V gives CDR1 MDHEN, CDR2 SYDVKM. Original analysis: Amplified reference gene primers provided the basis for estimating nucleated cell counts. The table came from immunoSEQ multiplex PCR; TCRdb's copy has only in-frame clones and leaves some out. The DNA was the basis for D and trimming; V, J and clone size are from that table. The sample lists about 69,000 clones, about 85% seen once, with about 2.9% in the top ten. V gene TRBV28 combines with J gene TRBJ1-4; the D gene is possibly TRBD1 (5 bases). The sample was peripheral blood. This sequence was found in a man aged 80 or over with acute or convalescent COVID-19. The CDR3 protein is CASSSGSTNEKLFF. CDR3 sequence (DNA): TGTGCCAGCAGTTCAGGGTCAACTAATGAAAAACTGTTTTTT.